This T cell receptor (beta chain) was captured in a study of identical twins. CDR1 is LGHDT, CDR2 YNNKEL, per germline (reference sequence). With 1 base removed from V and 6 bases from J, the gap between germline ends came to 13 bases. The CDR3 length is 14 residues. This clonotype was seen a few times. Each CDR3 protein is one row after TCRdb ran MiXCR on the 5' RACE reads. This table holds around 550,000 distinct CDR3 sequences, 12% to 15% found once. This sample also belongs to another study, concerning yellow fever vaccine responses in identical twins.

This clonotype was sampled from a woman between 18 and 30 years old in good health. The chain links TRBV3-1 to TRBJ2-7; the D gene is possibly TRBD1 (6 bases). Sequenced: CD4+ T cells sorted from blood. CDR3 bases: TGTGCCAGCAGCCAAGCCCCAGGGGTTGGCGAGCAGTACTTC. Its protein product is CASSQAPGVGEQYF.